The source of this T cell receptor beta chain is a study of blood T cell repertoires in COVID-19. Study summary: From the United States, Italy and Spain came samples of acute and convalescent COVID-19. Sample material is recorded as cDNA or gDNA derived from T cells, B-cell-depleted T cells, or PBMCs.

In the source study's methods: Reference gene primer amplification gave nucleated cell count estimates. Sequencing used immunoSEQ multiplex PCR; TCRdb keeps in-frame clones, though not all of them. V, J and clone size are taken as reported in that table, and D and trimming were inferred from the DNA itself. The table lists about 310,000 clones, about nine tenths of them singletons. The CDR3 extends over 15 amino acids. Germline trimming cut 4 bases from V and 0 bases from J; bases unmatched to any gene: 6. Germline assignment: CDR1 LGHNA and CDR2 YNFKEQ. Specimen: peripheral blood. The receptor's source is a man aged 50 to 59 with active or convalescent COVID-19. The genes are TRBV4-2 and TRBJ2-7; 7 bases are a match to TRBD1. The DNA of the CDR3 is TGTGCCAGCAGCCCCCGACAGGGTACCTCCTACGAGCAGTACTTC. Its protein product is CASSPRQGTSYEQYF.